This T cell receptor beta chain was observed in a study of CD4 T cells in relation to SARS-CoV-2 and coronaviruses. The table came from immunoSEQ multiplex PCR; TCRdb's copy has only in-frame clones and leaves some out. The table records approximately 19,000 clones, over 70% of them present only once. Before the COVID-19 pandemic, during about 2010-2018, CD4+ T cells were taken from unexposed donors. After roughly 9 days of culture, CD4+ T cells were isolated. Testing used SARS-CoV-2 S/N and four cold-coronavirus spikes on unexposed-donor CD4+ T cells, cells permitting. Losses at the gene ends were 3 bases for V and 10 bases for J; bases not matched to a gene: 3. CDR1 and CDR2 (germline): PRHDT, FYEKMQ (reference sequence). The CDR3 contains 14 residues. Concerning this clone: No antigen is known for it.

The clonotype comes from a human donor in good health. The specimen sequenced was CD4+ T cells from PBMCs, cultured in vitro. The chain couples TRBV13 to TRBJ2-1, with TRBD2 matching over 13 bases. CDR3 sequence (DNA): TGTGCCAGCAGCTTGTCGGGACTAGCGGGGGAGCAGTTCTTC. It specifies CASSLSGLAGEQFF.